The sequence of this T cell receptor beta chain was determined in a study of blood T cells in healthy people across ages (dated by TCRdb to between 2014 and 2017). The study in broad terms: Template switching captured roughly one uniquely barcoded TCR beta cDNA molecule per two T cells in model experiments. Using deep sequencing normalized with unique cDNA molecular identifiers, the study measured how TCR beta repertoire diversity changes with age. The donors were split into four age groups: young (average around 15 years), middle-aged (around 40), aged (roughly 60) and long-lived (over 80). The study analyzed two additional independent replicas of 1 million unique cDNA reads from the same blood draw for two donors, one aged 18 to 29 and one aged 80 or older. General findings and caveats noted by the study authors: Conclusive comparison of naive and antigen-experienced compartments was prevented by the profiling of bulk unsorted PBMCs. There was a strong correlation between observed TCR beta diversity and the percentage of naive T cells measured by flow cytometry. Observed TCR beta diversity per million T cells fell roughly linearly with age, and a significant reduction was already apparent by age approximately 41. Compared with the aged group, the long-lived group had more naive CD4+ T cells, fewer expanded clones and increased TCR diversity, a pattern suggesting age selection. Because donor CMV infection status was unknown, age-related changes in expanded clonotypes were potentially confounded. Estimates of total diversity based on one million sequenced T cells were regarded as lower bounds and as underestimates.

The approximately 39 donors, aged 6 to 90 years, were systemically healthy Caucasian individuals from Russia. About 9.8 milliliters of peripheral blood were drawn from each donor into EDTA-treated Vacutainer tubes. Ficoll-Paque density-gradient centrifugation was used to isolate PBMCs, with at least 7 million per sample. Total RNA was extracted from PBMCs with Trizol reagent, with at least 6 micrograms obtained per sample. The percentages of naive CD45RAhigh/CD27high T cells were determined by flow cytometry on a PBMC aliquot from every donor. Libraries were prepared through 5' RACE. Sequenced on an Illumina HiSeq 2500. The second PCR ran for roughly 7 to 11 cycles and used a J-beta primer mix along with a sample-barcoded 5' primer. A template-switch 5' adaptor carrying 12 random nucleotides introduced a unique molecular identifier onto each TCR beta cDNA molecule. Each sample yielded at least 2.5 million CDR3-containing paired-end reads. First-strand cDNA was synthesized from all RNA with the Mint cDNA synthesis kit, primed by a TRBC-specific oligonucleotide. Following uracil-DNA glycosylase treatment, a first 18-cycle PCR with universal primers M1SS and BC2_uni_R was performed on all cDNA. Per the source publication's procedure: For normalization, 1 million high-quality reads, each with a distinct molecular identifier, were randomly selected from each sample. Instead of being binned into consensus sequences, reads with shared molecular identifiers were discarded. MiTCR, with a Q25 quality threshold and the strictest error-elimination algorithm, was used for CDR3 identification, clonotype clustering and error correction. A nonparametric unseen species model using Euler transformation provided a lower-bound estimate of total TCR beta diversity. The public reads were reanalyzed by TCRdb: fastp trimming at Q25, MiXCR alignment, in-frame beta chains only. Entries are consolidated by CDR3 protein sequence, retaining the most common genes and DNA. For this entry, the V and J calls and clone size follow TCRdb and not the study's own pipeline. This sample holds 800,000 to 1,300,000 distinct CDR3 sequences; roughly 24% were observed only once. The ten biggest clones cover around 0.75% of the sample.

V is cut by 0 bases and J by 1 base, and the space between the germline ends is 15 bases. Inclusive of the bounding cysteine and phenylalanine, the CDR3 is 17 residues long. Only CDR3 DNA is held: 51 bases, read in frame from base 1. Via the germline V gene (reference sequence), CDR1 is LGHDT and CDR2 YNNKEL. Turning to this clonotype: The antigen it recognizes is unknown. The input lacks base qualities; no much larger clone sits a single base away.

This sample was shared with a second study, whose subject was T cells of mothers and their children. In that second paper, the authors write: Nine systemically healthy Caucasian individuals served as donors, namely three mothers together with their six children. cDNA synthesis used all of the extracted RNA, with 1.5 ug of RNA in each 15 ul reaction. In the second PCR, the M1S primer introduced both the sample barcodes and 2-4 random nucleotides. Each mother yielded over 9 million TCR beta CDR3 reads and each child 2.5 million to 3 million reads. In both related and unrelated pairs, thymic selection shapes the output of TCR recombination in a similar way, with inherited differences having only a minor effect. Normalized repertoire overlap was always slightly but never significantly higher in related than unrelated mother-child pairs. No persistent microchimeric T cell clones were found, with a detection sensitivity of approximately 95 clones per million clonotypes. In the study, deep NGS was used to compare the TCR beta repertoires of mothers and children, and features distinguishing related mother-child pairs from unrelated individuals were sought. Mothers averaged roughly 36 +/- 4 years of age and children averaged around 10 +/- 4 years. After adapters were ligated using NEBNext reagents, the libraries underwent 100+100 nt paired-end sequencing on an Illumina HiSeq 2000. To prevent cross-contamination, the mother and child libraries were prepared a month apart and were sequenced in separate runs. For each donor, somewhere between roughly 500,000 and 2,300,000 distinct TCR beta clonotypes were identified. Naive TCR beta clonotypes were estimated from low-frequency clonotypes matched to each donor's FACS-determined naive share, without sorting.

This TCR was recovered from a girl aged 2-10 years in good health. Sequenced material: blood. The rearranged chain carries TRBV3-1 and TRBJ2-5; a tentative D match to TRBD1 spans 5 bases. The sequence in DNA is TGTGCCAGCAGCCAAGAATTGTCGGTCGACAGCCAAGAGACCCAGTACTTC. Protein translation: CASSQELSVDSQETQYF.